This passage covers 32 T cell receptor beta chains from one sample sequenced in a study of blood T cell repertoires in COVID-19. Sequencing used immunoSEQ multiplex PCR; TCRdb keeps in-frame clones, though not all of them. The profile shows some 300,000 clones, more than 75% of them singletons. Sequences were obtained from peripheral blood. The receptor set was obtained from a man between 65 and 85 years old with acute or convalescent COVID-19.

V is TRBV20-1 and J is TRBJ1-5; D ambiguous. This CDR3 spans 13 amino acids. V lost 3 bases and J lost 0, with 6 bases in between. Germline assignment: CDR1 DFQATT and CDR2 SNEGSKA (reference sequence). CDR3 loop: CSASRDSNQPQHF. The CDR3 nucleotides read TGCAGTGCTAGTAGAGATAGCAATCAGCCCCAGCATTTT.

The CDR3 coding sequence is TGTGCCAGTCCAGGGAGGGTAATTGGAAACACCATATATTTT. This gives the protein CASPGRVIGNTIYF. This chain connects TRBV27 to TRBJ1-3; a possible D gene is TRBD1 (5 bases). V dropped 9 bases and J dropped 3 bases, with 15 bases sitting between them. CDR1 and CDR2 (germline): MNHEY, SMNVEV (reference sequence). This CDR3 region has 14 residues.

The rearrangement joins TRBV7-3 to TRBJ1-5; 7 bases line up with TRBD1. V shed 5 bases, J shed 4 bases, and the junction held 11 bases outside the gene matches. The germline CDR1 and CDR2 sequences are SGHTA and FQGTGA. The CDR3 has 16 amino acids. The DNA for the CDR3 is TGTGCCAGCAGCCGATCTCAGGGGGTTAGGAATCAGCCCCAGCATTTT. This gives the protein CASSRSQGVRNQPQHF.

The J gene is TRBJ1-5, the V gene TRBV19, with a weak D call TRBD1 (5 bases). The germline gives CDR1 LNHDA, CDR2 SQIVND (reference sequence). The CDR3 extends over 16 amino acids. Trimming pared 5 bases from V and 1 base from J, leaving 15 bases between. The CDR3 loop reads CASSPYGGISNQPQHF. The CDR3 DNA sequence: TGTGCCAGTAGTCCGTATGGGGGGATCAGCAATCAGCCCCAGCATTTT.

Only a few counts were recorded for this clone. This chain uses TRBV4-3 with TRBJ1-3, with a possible D match to TRBD1 (5 bases). Per germline, CDR1 LGHNA and CDR2 YSLEER. This CDR3 is 15 amino acids long. V gave up 1 base and J gave up 2 bases, with 9 bases separating them. In DNA, the CDR3 is TGCGCCAGCAGCCAAGCAGCGGGGGCTGGAAACACCATATATTTT. Protein: CASSQAAGAGNTIYF.

The CDR3 DNA reads TGTGCCAGCAGCACATGGGGGGTAGTAGGGGATTCGGGCAATCAGCCCCAGCATTTT. The encoded protein is CASSTWGVVGDSGNQPQHF. The rearrangement uses TRBV7-4 and TRBJ1-5, with a possible D match to TRBD1 (5 bases). This CDR3 contains 19 residues. V dropped 5 bases and J dropped 2 bases, with 25 bases sitting between them. Per germline, CDR1 SGHVT and CDR2 SQSDAQ.

This chain joins TRBV5-6 and TRBJ2-1; 8 bases match TRBD1. V lost 4 bases, J lost 5 bases, and 8 bases stayed unmatched. The CDR3 length is 15 residues. The germline gives CDR1 SGHDT, CDR2 YYEEEE. The CDR3 spells CASSSQTGVDNEQFF. The CDR3 bases are TGTGCCAGCAGCAGTCAGACAGGGGTGGACAATGAGCAGTTCTTC.

This chain uses TRBV5-5 with TRBJ2-7; 8 bases fit TRBD1. This CDR3 spans 17 amino acids. Germline V lookup: CDR1 SGHKS, CDR2 YYEKEE (reference sequence). V was pared by 4 bases and J by 2 bases, with 14 bases of the junction left unmatched. CDR3 nucleotide sequence: TGTGCCAGCAGCCCAAAAGACAGGGGACCAAACACCTACGAGCAGTACTTC. Encoded protein: CASSPKDRGPNTYEQYF.

The chain employs TRBV5-5 and TRBJ1-5, with TRBD1 as a possible D gene (6 bases). The germline gives CDR1 SGHKS, CDR2 YYEKEE (reference sequence). The ends were cut back, 2 bases at V and 3 bases at J, with 18 bases in the middle. There are 17 residues in the CDR3. CDR3 sequence: CASSLTLRGPINQPQHF. The CDR3 region has the DNA TGTGCCAGCAGCTTAACCCTCAGGGGTCCAATCAATCAGCCCCAGCATTTT. The variable domain in full, completed from reference TRBV5-5 and TRBJ1-5, reads DAGVTQSPTHLIKTRGQQVTLRCSPISGHKSVSWYQQVLGQGPQFIFQYYEKEERGRGNFPDRFSARQFPNYSSELNVNALLLGDSALYLCASSLTLRGPINQPQHFGDGTRLSIL.

The chain uses TRBV4-2 and TRBJ2-7; weak D call: TRBD2 (6 bases). V lost 1 base to trimming and J lost 0 bases, with 19 bases between them. The CDR3 sequence is 18 residues long. Per germline, CDR1 LGHNA and CDR2 YNFKEQ. The chain's CDR3 is CASSQALTIAESSYEQYF. DNA of the CDR3: TGTGCCAGCAGCCAAGCTCTGACCATAGCGGAAAGCTCCTACGAGCAGTACTTC.

The V call is TRBV5-1, the J call TRBJ2-3; D gene ambiguous. V lost 3 bases, J lost 0 bases, and 11 bases lay in between. CDR1 is SGHRS and CDR2 is YFSETQ in the germline V gene. CDR3 length: 15 amino acids. The CDR3 here is CASSSTQISTDTQYF. CDR3 bases: TGCGCCAGCAGCTCCACACAAATTAGCACAGATACGCAGTATTTT.

V gene TRBV6-5 combines with J gene TRBJ2-3, with TRBD2 matching over 8 bases. In germline, CDR1 is MNHEY, CDR2 SVGAGI. Losses at the gene ends were 2 bases for V and 2 bases for J; bases not matched to a gene: 3. The CDR3 spans 15 residues. The CDR3 DNA reads TGTGCCAGCAGTTACCGGGGACTAGACACAGATACGCAGTATTTT. Translation: CASSYRGLDTDTQYF.

The chain carries TRBV19 and TRBJ2-4; 7 bases map to TRBD2. V dropped 2 bases and J dropped 2; count of bases not matched to a gene: 12. The CDR3 length is 18 residues. The germline gives CDR1 LNHDA, CDR2 SQIVND (reference sequence). The DNA for the CDR3 is TGTGCCAGTAGTATACCAGCGGGATATTTCGGGCCCAAAAACATTCAGTACTTC. It codes for CASSIPAGYFGPKNIQYF. The whole variable domain, filled in from reference TRBV19 and TRBJ2-4, reads DGGITQSPKYLFRKEGQNVTLSCEQNLNHDAMYWYRQDPGQGLRLIYYSQIVNDFQKGDIAEGYSVSREKKESFPLTVTSAQKNPTAFYLCASSIPAGYFGPKNIQYFGAGTRLSVL.

This clone has just one count. The V gene is TRBV10-2, the J gene TRBJ1-1, with no clear D. This CDR3 has 15 residues. Germline V gene data show CDR1 as WSHSY and CDR2 as SAAADI. V was clipped by 2 bases and J by 5 bases, with 15 bases between them. The CDR3 region is CASSEAATSNTEAFF. As DNA, the CDR3 is TGCGCCAGCAGTGAGGCCGCTACTTCGAATACTGAAGCTTTCTTT.

The rearrangement uses TRBV6-5 and TRBJ1-1, with D maybe TRBD1 (6 bases). This CDR3 spans 12 amino acids. V was cut by 6 bases and J by 7 bases, with 12 bases left in between. Germline V gene sequence: CDR1 MNHEY, CDR2 SVGAGI. CDR3 nucleotides: TGTGCCAGCAGGGCGCAGACAGGTGAAGCTTTCTTT. The encoded protein is CASRAQTGEAFF.

The chain is built from TRBV7-8 and TRBJ1-2, with 7 positions matching TRBD1. V was pared by 4 bases and J by 6 bases, with 14 bases of the junction left unmatched. Germline CDR1 SGHVS, CDR2 FQNEAQ. The CDR3 is 16 residues long. The CDR3 sequence: CASSSDRVLGQDGYTF. DNA for the CDR3: TGTGCCAGCAGCTCCGACAGGGTTTTGGGTCAGGATGGCTACACCTTC.

The V and J genes are TRBV2 and TRBJ1-3, with TRBD1 as a possible D gene (5 bases). Trimming removed 4 bases at V and 4 bases at J, with 17 bases between. CDR3 length equals 16 residues. CDR1 is SNHLY and CDR2 is FYNNEI in the germline V gene. CDR3 sequence (DNA): TGTGCCAGCAGTGTTTATCAGGGAACATCAGGAAACACCATATATTTT. Translated, it gives CASSVYQGTSGNTIYF.

The V gene is TRBV9, the J gene TRBJ2-1; 10 bases agree with TRBD1. This CDR3 has 16 amino acids. The J segment lost 5 bases and the V segment lost 1 base, leaving 6 bases of the junction unmatched. Germline CDR1 SGDLS, CDR2 YYNGEE. CDR3 bases: TGTGCCAGCAGCGTACGGGGACAGGGGTCAAACAATGAGCAGTTCTTC. The encoded protein is CASSVRGQGSNNEQFF.

The CDR3 here is CASSFIQGKDTEAFF. CDR3 DNA sequence: TGCGCCAGCAGCTTTATACAGGGAAAGGACACTGAAGCTTTCTTT. The rearrangement joins TRBV5-1 to TRBJ1-1; possibly TRBD1 for D (6 bases). This CDR3 comprises 15 residues. Germline CDR1 SGHRS, CDR2 YFSETQ. V was trimmed by 2 bases and J by 3 bases, leaving 14 bases between them.

As for this clone: The same CDR3 arises from other DNA sequences in this sample as well. This chain uses TRBV5-1 with TRBJ1-2; 7 nucleotides line up with TRBD1. The CDR3 is 13 amino acids. Germline assignment: CDR1 SGHRS and CDR2 YFSETQ. V gave up 4 bases and J gave up 4 bases; unmatched junction bases: 4. DNA of the CDR3: TGCGCCAGCAGCAATACAGGGGTCTATGGCTACACCTTC. This sequence encodes CASSNTGVYGYTF. The full variable domain, its missing parts supplied by reference TRBV5-1 and TRBJ1-2, is KAGVTQTPRYLIKTRGQQVTLSCSPISGHRSVSWYQQTPGQGLQFLFEYFSETQRNKGNFPGRFSGRQFSNSRSEMNVSTLELGDSALYLCASSNTGVYGYTFGSGTRLTVV.

J is TRBJ2-7 and V is TRBV5-1, with 7 bases that match TRBD2. Germline V CDR1 and CDR2: SGHRS, YFSETQ. CDR3 size: 15 residues. V lost 1 base to trimming and J lost 1 base; unmatched junction nucleotides: 5. The CDR3 bases are TGCGCCAGCAGCTTGAGTCTAGCGGCGTCCTACGAGCAGTACTTC. Encoded protein: CASSLSLAASYEQYF.

This rearrangement joins TRBV29-1 to TRBJ2-1, with TRBD2 as a possible D gene (7 bases). Germline-derived CDR1 and CDR2 are SQVTM and ANQGSEA. V lost 6 bases and J 0 bases, leaving 21 bases between the germline ends. The CDR3 contains 17 residues. CDR3 loop: CSVAGGGHQGSYNEQFF. The DNA for the CDR3 is TGCAGCGTGGCGGGCGGGGGCCACCAGGGCTCCTACAATGAGCAGTTCTTC.

This chain uses TRBV6-5 with TRBJ2-3; the match to TRBD2 covers 13 bases. The CDR3 consists of 15 residues. With V trimmed by 7 bases and J by 8 bases, 9 bases remained unmatched. The germline CDR1 and CDR2 sequences are MNHEY and SVGAGI. CDR3 residues: CASKSGLAGAVTQYF. The CDR3 coding sequence is TGTGCCAGCAAGTCAGGACTAGCGGGAGCGGTTACGCAGTATTTT.

The J gene is TRBJ1-5, the V gene TRBV10-2; D is unclear. The CDR3 spans 13 residues. V gave up 4 bases and J gave up 2 bases, with 6 bases separating them. CDR1 is WSHSY, CDR2 SAAADI, per germline. The CDR3 protein is CASSVRGNQPQHF. The CDR3 DNA reads as TGCGCCAGCAGTGTTAGAGGCAATCAGCCCCAGCATTTT.

The chain has TRBV7-2 and TRBJ1-1; D unresolved. The V end lost 3 bases, the J end lost 5 bases, and 10 bases lay between the germline ends. Germline assignment: CDR1 SGHTA and CDR2 FQGNSA. There are 13 residues in the CDR3. CDR3 DNA: TGTGCCAGCAGCTTTTATTTAGAAACTGAAGCTTTCTTT. Its translation is CASSFYLETEAFF.

V is TRBV10-3 and J is TRBJ2-4, with a tentative D call TRBD1 (6 bases). V shed 2 bases and J shed 1 base, with 18 bases lying between them. Germline assignment: CDR1 ENHRY and CDR2 SYGVKD. The CDR3 covers 18 residues. CDR3: CAISEGPTGPSAKNIQYF. The CDR3 nucleotides are TGTGCCATCAGTGAGGGCCCGACAGGACCGTCGGCCAAAAACATTCAGTACTTC.

The chain carries TRBV2 and TRBJ1-2; D gene uncertain. From germline, CDR1 is SNHLY and CDR2 FYNNEI. The CDR3 covers 13 residues. Trimming removed 7 bases from V and 2 bases from J, with 11 bases in between. CDR3 sequence: CASTAVYNYGYTF. In nucleotides, the CDR3 is TGTGCCAGCACTGCGGTTTACAACTATGGCTACACCTTC.

This clone was seen more than once but under ten times. The J gene is TRBJ2-6, the V gene TRBV4-2; 8 bases align to TRBD1. This CDR3 is built from 15 residues. The junction had 1 base not matched to a gene; V was cut back by 4 bases and J by 2 bases. Germline lookup yields CDR1 LGHNA and CDR2 YNFKEQ. The CDR3 loop is CASSPQGAGANVLTF. Written as DNA, the CDR3 is TGTGCCAGCAGCCCACAGGGGGCTGGGGCCAACGTCCTGACTTTC.

As DNA, the CDR3 is TGTGCCAGCAGCCCACGCAACAGGGGGCACACCTATGGCTACACCTTC. This encodes CASSPRNRGHTYGYTF. V usage is TRBV3-1 (or the pseudogene TRBV3-2) and J usage is TRBJ1-2, with 9 positions matching TRBD1. Trimming at V came to 4 bases and at J to 4 bases, leaving 10 bases not matched to a gene. This CDR3 region has 16 residues. Germline-derived CDR1 and CDR2 are LGHDT and YNNKEL (reference sequence).

This chain connects TRBV3-1 (or the pseudogene TRBV3-2) to TRBJ2-2, with a possible D match to TRBD2 (5 bases). Trimming took 8 bases from V and 7 from J, leaving 11 bases between them. Germline assignment: CDR1 LGHDT and CDR2 YNNKEL (reference sequence). This CDR3 comprises 12 residues. CDR3 sequence reads: CASGSGGGELFF. CDR3 in DNA: TGTGCCAGCGGATCCGGAGGCGGGGAGCTGTTTTTT.

This chain connects TRBV13 to TRBJ2-7; 7 positions agree with TRBD2. The CDR3 length is 18 residues. J lost 1 base, V lost 0 bases, and 12 bases had no gene match. Germline values: CDR1 PRHDT, CDR2 FYEKMQ (reference sequence). CDR3 region: CASSLGWAGRDGSYEQYF. In nucleotides, the CDR3 is TGTGCCAGCAGCTTAGGCTGGGCAGGGAGGGATGGGTCCTACGAGCAGTACTTC.

The chain recombines TRBV18 with TRBJ2-5, with 8 bases lining up with TRBD2. V lost 4 bases and J lost 4; bases outside the gene matches: 11. The CDR3 is made up of 16 amino acids. Germline CDR1 reads KGHSH; CDR2 reads LQKENI. The CDR3, as DNA: TGTGCCAGCTCACTCGACCCTTACGGGAGGGGAGAGACCCAGTACTTC. As protein: CASSLDPYGRGETQYF.